The rows below give T cell receptor beta chains drawn from one sample of a study of regulatory T cells in long-lasting Graves disease. One entry per CDR3 protein results from TCRdb running MiXCR on the multiplex PCR reads. The sample has approximately 470,000 distinct CDR3 sequences, roughly 17% seen once. The same data also went into a second study, on T cells in Graves' hyperthyroidism and ophthalmopathy.

The input for sequencing was peripheral blood mononuclear cells (PBMCs), taken at new diagnosis, from a patient treated with antithyroid drugs. These TCRs come from a man aged 35-49 years with Graves disease. CDR3s include the opening cysteine and the closing phenylalanine or tryptophan. Each record gives: D gene, clone size, V gene, J gene, CDR3 DNA, CDR3 protein. D genes are given only for firm matches. Clone size is stated in some rows and not others, as once, few, many or a class when expanded.

.	many	TRBV29-1	TRBJ1-1	TGCAGCGTTGATCGGCGGAACACTGAAGCTTTCTTT	CSVDRRNTEAFF
TRBD2	.	TRBV5-1	TRBJ2-3	TGCGCCAGCAGCTTGTCGAGCGGGACGGCTACGCAGTATTTT	CASSLSSGTATQYF
.	.	TRBV6-1	TRBJ2-2	TGTGCCAGCAGTGCTAGTTTCACCGGGGAGCTGTTTTTT	CASSASFTGELFF
.	many	TRBV28	TRBJ2-7	TGTGCCAGCAGTTTTGAGGAGGCCTCCTACGAGCAGTACTTC	CASSFEEASYEQYF
.	many	TRBV6-1	TRBJ1-5	TGTGCCAGCGGTGAGGATGGGGGGCGGAATCAGCCCCAGCATTTT	CASGEDGGRNQPQHF
.	few	TRBV18	TRBJ1-3	TGTGCCAGCTCACCGGGACCCTCTGGAAACACCATATATTTT	CASSPGPSGNTIYF
.	many	TRBV20-1	TRBJ2-2	TGCAGTGCTAGAGGACTACCCGGGGAGCTGTTTTTT	CSARGLPGELFF
TRBD1	many	TRBV5-6	TRBJ1-5	TGTGCCAGCAGCTCCCGGGACAGTCATAGCAATCAGCCCCAGCATTTT	CASSSRDSHSNQPQHF
.	.	TRBV6-1	TRBJ2-1	TGTGCCAGCAGTAGCAGGGCTGAGCAGTTCTTC	CASSSRAEQFF
TRBD1	.	TRBV7-2	TRBJ2-3	TGTGCCAGCAGCTTAACGGACAGGGCCACAGATACGCAGTATTTT	CASSLTDRATDTQYF
TRBD2	many	TRBV20-1	TRBJ2-1	TGCAGTGCTAGAGAAGTTAGCGGGAGAGTGGACTCCTACAATGAGCAGTTCTTC	CSAREVSGRVDSYNEQFF
TRBD2	few	TRBV7-2	TRBJ2-3	TGTGCCAGCAGCTTAAAGCTAAGCGGGAGAGGCGGTACGCAGTATTTT	CASSLKLSGRGGTQYF
TRBD1	many	TRBV18	TRBJ1-1	TGTGCCAGCAGTCCGGGACAGAGGAACACTGAAGCTTTCTTT	CASSPGQRNTEAFF
.	.	TRBV18	TRBJ2-6	TGTGCCAGCCGACTGGGGGCCAACGTCCTGACTTTC	CASRLGANVLTF
TRBD2	.	TRBV11-3	TRBJ2-1	TGTGCCAGCAGAATCATAGCGGGAGCCGGCAATGAGCAGTTCTTC	CASRIIAGAGNEQFF
TRBD1	.	TRBV5-1	TRBJ2-2	TGCGCCAGCAGCTTTTCCGGGACAGGGGGGACCGGGGAGCTGTTTTTT	CASSFSGTGGTGELFF
.	many	TRBV2	TRBJ2-7	TGTGCCAGCCGGGGTAGGGACATGAGCTCCTACGAGCAGTACTTC	CASRGRDMSSYEQYF
TRBD1	many	TRBV20-1	TRBJ2-7	TGCAGTGCTGGGGGACAGGGGGCAATCGAGCAGTACTTC	CSAGGQGAIEQYF